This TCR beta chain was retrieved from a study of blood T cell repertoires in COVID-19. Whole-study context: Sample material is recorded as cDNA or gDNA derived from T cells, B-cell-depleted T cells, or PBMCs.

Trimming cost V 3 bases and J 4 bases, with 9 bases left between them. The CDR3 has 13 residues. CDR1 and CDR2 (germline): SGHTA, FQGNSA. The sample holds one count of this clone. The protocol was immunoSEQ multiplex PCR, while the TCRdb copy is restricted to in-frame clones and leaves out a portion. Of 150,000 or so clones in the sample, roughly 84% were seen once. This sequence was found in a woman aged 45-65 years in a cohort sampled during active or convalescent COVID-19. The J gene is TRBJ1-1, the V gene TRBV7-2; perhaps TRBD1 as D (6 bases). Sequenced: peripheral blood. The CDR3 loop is CASSFDRSTEAFF. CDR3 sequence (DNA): TGTGCCAGCAGCTTCGACAGGAGCACTGAAGCTTTCTTT.